This T cell receptor (beta chain) stems from a study of T cells after yellow fever vaccination. Using its own MiXCR run on the 5' RACE reads, TCRdb lists one record per CDR3 protein. The sample yields under 550,000 distinct CDR3 sequences, about a fifth seen once. CDR3 size: 16 residues. Trimming removed 1 base at V and 2 bases at J, with 14 bases between. CDR1 is LGHNA and CDR2 is YSLEER in the germline V gene. The sequencing used PBMCs, collected less than 25 days after the first yellow fever vaccination. The chain uses TRBV4-3 and TRBJ2-5; maybe TRBD2 (6 bases). This TCR was sampled from a man between 18 and 35 years old who received the YFV17D yellow fever vaccine. CDR3 DNA: TGCGCCAGCAGCCAAGTGGCGGGGCCGAAACAAGAGACCCAGTACTTC. Its protein is CASSQVAGPKQETQYF.